This T cell receptor beta chain came from a study of cytomegalovirus exposure and HLA in healthy donors. PCR primers comprised 60 Vbeta and 13 Jbeta primers. The assay was immunoSEQ multiplex PCR, and TCRdb's table has in-frame clones only and misses some. The table records 150,000 or so clones, 74% of them present only once. The sample holds a few counts of this clone. V lost 3 bases to trimming and J lost 11 bases, with 16 bases between them. The CDR3 length is 13 residues. Germline lookup yields CDR1 SNHLY and CDR2 FYNNEI. The sequenced sample consisted of PBMCs. This sequence originates from a man in his late teens or twenties in good health and CMV-seropositive. The gene calls are TRBV2 and TRBJ1-1; D not resolved. The CDR3 protein is CASSDGRPLPAFF. CDR3 in DNA: TGTGCCAGCAGTGATGGGCGACCCTTACCGGCTTTCTTT.